The following is a T cell receptor beta chain sequence with its context. Trimming shortened V by 5 bases and J by 2 bases, and 10 bases separated the two germline ends. This CDR3 spans 13 amino acids. Germline lookup yields CDR1 SGHRS and CDR2 YFSETQ. The sample originates from a study of blood T cell repertoires in COVID-19. Study information: The cDNA or gDNA used as material had been derived from T cells, B-cell-depleted T cells, or PBMCs.

TCRdb keeps only in-frame clones here, not all; method: immunoSEQ multiplex PCR. The data show around 71,000 clones, approximately 85% seen once. The sequence derives from a man aged 80 or over with acute or convalescent COVID-19. Sample: peripheral blood. The rearrangement links TRBV5-1 to TRBJ2-5; the D gene is possibly TRBD2 (5 bases). Written as DNA, the CDR3 is TGCGCCAGCAGGGAGGTAGGGCAAGAGACCCAGTACTTC. Translated: CASREVGQETQYF.